The entry below gives a single T cell receptor beta chain sequence along with its context. The sample is drawn from a study of CD8+ T cells in alopecia areata. The CDR3 loop spans 14 amino acids. J lost 4 bases, V lost 4 bases, and 3 bases had no gene match. The germline CDR1 and CDR2 sequences are SGHTS and YDEGEE. The sequencing template was cDNA reverse transcribed from extracted RNA. Produced via immunoSEQ multiplex PCR; TCRdb's table is partial and in-frame only. The sample has more than 100,000 clones, over 50% seen once. Collection of lesional scalp punch biopsies and peripheral blood was performed in alopecia areata patients.

Sequenced here: CD4+ T cells sorted from blood, sampled at week 0. The chain uses TRBV5-8 and TRBJ2-1; TRBD1 agrees at 9 bases. The source of this sequence is a human donor with alopecia areata. CDR3 region: CASSRQGEYNEQFF. For the CDR3, the DNA is TGTGCCAGCAGCCGACAGGGGGAGTACAATGAGCAGTTCTTC.